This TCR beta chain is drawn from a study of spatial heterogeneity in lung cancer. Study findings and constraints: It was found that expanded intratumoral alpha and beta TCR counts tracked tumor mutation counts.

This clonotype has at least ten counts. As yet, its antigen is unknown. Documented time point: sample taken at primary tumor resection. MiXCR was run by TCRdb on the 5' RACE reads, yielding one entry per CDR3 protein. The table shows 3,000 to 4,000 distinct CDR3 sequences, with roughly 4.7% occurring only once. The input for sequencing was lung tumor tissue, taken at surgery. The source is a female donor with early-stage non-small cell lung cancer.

As DNA, the CDR3 is TGTGCCAGCAGAGTTTGGAGGGGGACAGGGACCAATCAGCCCCAGCATTTT. Its translation: CASRVWRGTGTNQPQHF. The genes are TRBV28 and TRBJ1-5; 9 bases agree with TRBD1. CDR3 size: 17 residues. The junction had 12 bases not matched to a gene; V was cut back by 6 bases and J by 3 bases. Germline V gene lookup returns CDR1 MDHEN and CDR2 SYDVKM.